This entry describes one T cell receptor (beta chain). Isolated PBMCs totaled at least 7 million in each sample. The entry originates in a study of blood T cells in healthy people across ages. A J-beta primer mix and a sample-barcoded 5' primer were used in a second PCR of about 7 to 12 cycles. TCRdb re-called the 5' RACE reads with MiXCR, one entry per CDR3 protein. The table lists fewer than 2,000,000 distinct CDR3 sequences, 39% of them singletons. From germline, CDR1 is LGHNA and CDR2 YNFKEQ. Trimming removed 4 bases at V and 6 bases at J, with 23 bases between. This CDR3 contains 17 residues. V and J are TRBV4-2 and TRBJ2-3, with D perhaps TRBD1 (5 bases). The sample was blood. The clonotype originates from a human donor in good health. CDR3 sequence (DNA): TGTGCCAGCAGCCGGGTTTTTGAAAGGGGTGGGAAGGATACGCAGTATTTT. It is translated as CASSRVFERGGKDTQYF.